This TCR beta chain was retrieved from a study of Ad26.COV2.S vaccination and SARS-CoV-2 variants. The wider study: The study gave Ad26.COV2.S intramuscularly, once or twice 56 days apart.

Study-level findings and limits: Post-vaccination breadth of spike-specific CD8+ and CD4+ T cell responses was reportedly substantial. Placebo recipients trailed vaccine recipients in spike-specific TCR breadth.

Some clones are missing from TCRdb's copy, which holds only in-frame ones; the method was immunoSEQ multiplex PCR. Among some 370,000 clones listed, 83% were seen once. Of note for this clone: What it binds is not known.

Germline V gene lookup returns CDR1 SGHAT and CDR2 FQNNGV. V shed 6 bases and J shed 4 bases, with 10 bases lying between them. The CDR3 has 13 amino acids. The treatment denotes: some 20 received Ad26.COV2.S at low or high dose, single or two shots; five or six received placebo; per-sample allocation not given. Collection of samples fell on day 63 after the first vaccine or placebo injection. The rearrangement links TRBV11-2 to TRBJ2-1; D not certain. This sequence originates from a person between 18 and 60 years old who received the Ad26.COV2.S COVID-19 vaccine or a placebo. The specimen was peripheral blood, collected in a trial of Ad26.COV2.S vaccine versus placebo. The CDR3 DNA is TGTGCCAGCAGTCGTACTGGGTACAATGAGCAGTTCTTC. The encoded protein is CASSRTGYNEQFF.